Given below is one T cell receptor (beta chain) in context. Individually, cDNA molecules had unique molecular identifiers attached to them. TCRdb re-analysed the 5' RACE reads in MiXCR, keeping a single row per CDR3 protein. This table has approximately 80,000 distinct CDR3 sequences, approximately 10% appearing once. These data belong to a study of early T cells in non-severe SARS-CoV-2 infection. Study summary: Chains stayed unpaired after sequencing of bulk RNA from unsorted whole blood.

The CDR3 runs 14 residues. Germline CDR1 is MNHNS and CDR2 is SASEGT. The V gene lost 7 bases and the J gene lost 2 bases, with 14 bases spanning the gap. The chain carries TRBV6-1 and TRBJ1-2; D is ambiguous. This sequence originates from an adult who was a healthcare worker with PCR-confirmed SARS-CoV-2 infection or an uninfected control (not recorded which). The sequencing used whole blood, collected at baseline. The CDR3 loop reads CASISQKQNYGYTF. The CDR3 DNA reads TGTGCCAGCATATCACAGAAACAGAACTATGGCTACACCTTC.